Listed below are T cell receptor beta chains from one sample, sequenced in a study of control samples from healthy donors and cancer patients. Data came from immunoSEQ multiplex PCR; TCRdb stores just in-frame clones and leaves some out. The sample consists of around 150,000 clones, roughly 90% of them appearing once. Input material: blood. These TCRs come from a man younger than 40 in good health. Both conserved end residues are part of each CDR3. The D gene is left open where the match is weak. Size values are once, few and many counts, or a class for expanded clones, and some rows have none.

D	J	size	V	CDR3	DNA
-	TRBJ2-5	-	TRBV11-2	CASSFRRVQETQYF	TGTGCCAGCAGCTTTAGAAGGGTTCAAGAGACCCAGTACTTC
-	TRBJ1-2	-	TRBV5-4	CASSLGGGGGEGGYTF	TGTGCCAGCAGCTTGGGTGGGGGAGGTGGGGAGGGCGGCTACACCTTC
-	TRBJ2-7	-	TRBV7-8	CASSLVLRLTSYEQYF	TGTGCCAGCAGCTTAGTGTTACGACTAACGTCCTACGAGCAGTACTTC
-	TRBJ1-5	once	TRBV10-3	CAISESNLNQPQHF	TGTGCCATCAGTGAGTCGAATCTCAATCAGCCCCAGCATTTT
-	TRBJ1-1	-	TRBV5-1	CASSRDMNTEAFF	TGCGCCAGCAGCCGGGACATGAACACTGAAGCTTTCTTT
-	TRBJ1-5	-	TRBV12-3/TRBV12-4	CASSQGPGQPQHF	TGTGCCAGCAGTCAGGGACCGGGGCAGCCCCAGCATTTT
TRBD2	TRBJ2-6	-	TRBV27	CASSLSRGAGANVLTF	TGTGCCAGCAGTTTATCCCGGGGGGCTGGGGCCAACGTCCTGACTTTC
-	TRBJ2-5	-	TRBV5-1	CASSPTEGTQYF	TGCGCCAGCAGCCCGACGGAAGGGACCCAGTACTTC
-	TRBJ2-7	-	TRBV6-6	CASSYSIPGGAGEQYF	TGTGCCAGCAGTTACTCGATTCCTGGGGGGGCCGGCGAGCAGTACTTC
TRBD1	TRBJ1-2	-	TRBV10-3	CAISDRDRFYGYTF	TGTGCCATCAGTGACCGGGACAGGTTCTATGGCTACACCTTC
TRBD2	TRBJ2-7	-	TRBV29-1	CSVLIAGASYEQYF	TGCAGCGTCCTCATAGCGGGAGCTTCCTACGAGCAGTACTTC
TRBD2	TRBJ2-2	once	TRBV2	CASRRAGGHAGELFF	TGTGCCAGCAGGCGGGCGGGGGGGCATGCCGGGGAGCTGTTTTTT
-	TRBJ2-5	-	TRBV28	CASSLGGTVGETQYF	TGTGCCAGCAGTTTAGGCGGGACGGTCGGCGAGACCCAGTACTTC
-	TRBJ2-7	-	TRBV6-1	CASSDHGRPSYEQYF	TGTGCCAGCAGTGACCATGGGCGCCCTTCCTACGAGCAGTACTTC
-	TRBJ2-5	once	TRBV5-1	CASSTDRRLPKETQYF	TGCGCCAGCAGCACTGACAGGCGGTTGCCCAAAGAGACCCAGTACTTC
-	TRBJ2-7	once	TRBV4-2	CASSQDRARGEQYF	TGTGCCAGCAGCCAAGACAGGGCAAGGGGCGAGCAGTACTTC
-	TRBJ1-1	-	TRBV21-1	CASSLRPQNTEAFF	TGTGCCAGCAGCCTCCGACCGCAGAACACTGAAGCTTTCTTT
-	TRBJ2-1	-	TRBV9	CASSVVAILGNEQFF	TGTGCCAGCAGCGTAGTTGCGATTCTGGGGAATGAGCAGTTCTTC
-	TRBJ2-1	-	TRBV13	CASSDYKTYLSYNEQFF	TGTGCCAGCAGCGACTACAAGACCTATCTCTCCTACAATGAGCAGTTCTTC
-	TRBJ2-4	-	TRBV5-4	CASSSSGTGLAKNIQYF	TGTGCCAGCAGCTCTTCCGGGACGGGATTAGCCAAAAACATTCAGTACTTC
-	TRBJ2-1	-	TRBV5-1	CASSFQGGTRLNEQFF	TGCGCCAGCAGCTTTCAGGGGGGTACGAGGTTAAATGAGCAGTTCTTC
-	TRBJ1-1	-	TRBV7-8	CASSLVVGTNTEAFF	TGTGCCAGCAGCTTAGTCGTAGGGACCAACACTGAAGCTTTCTTT
-	TRBJ1-6	-	TRBV4-1	CASSQALGSYNSPLHF	TGCGCCAGCAGCCAAGCCTTGGGCTCCTATAATTCACCCCTCCACTTT
TRBD1	TRBJ1-4	-	TRBV14	CASSPTGGANEKLFF	TGTGCCAGCAGCCCCACAGGGGGGGCGAATGAAAAACTGTTTTTT
-	TRBJ1-3	once	TRBV28	CASSVSGNTIYF	TGTGCCAGCAGTGTTTCGGGAAACACCATATATTTT
TRBD1	TRBJ1-4	-	TRBV9	CASSPQGEELFF	TGTGCCAGCAGCCCACAGGGGGAGGAACTGTTTTTT
-	TRBJ2-3	-	TRBV7-9	CASSRGTIAPYTADTQYF	TGTGCCAGCAGCCGCGGGACCATCGCACCCTACACTGCAGATACGCAGTATTTT
-	TRBJ1-2	-	TRBV29-1	CSVEDNYGYTF	TGCAGCGTTGAAGACAACTATGGCTACACCTTC
TRBD2	TRBJ2-1	-	TRBV11-2	CASSLVRQGLALDEQFF	TGTGCCAGCAGCTTAGTTAGGCAGGGACTAGCGCTGGATGAGCAGTTCTTC
-	TRBJ1-2	-	TRBV3-1/TRBV3-2	CASSPMRGYGYTF	TGTGCCAGCAGCCCCATGCGGGGGTATGGCTACACCTTC
-	TRBJ1-5	-	TRBV2	CASSEEGESGQPQHF	TGTGCCAGCAGTGAGGAGGGGGAGTCGGGACAGCCCCAGCATTTT
TRBD1	TRBJ1-6	few	TRBV10-3	CAIRDRDSPLHF	TGTGCCATCAGGGACAGGGACTCACCCCTCCACTTT
-	TRBJ1-1	-	TRBV15	CATSIWGAPQLASGTEAFF	TGTGCCACCAGCATCTGGGGAGCCCCTCAACTCGCCAGTGGGACTGAAGCTTTCTTT
-	TRBJ1-4	-	TRBV19	CASSPRDNANEKLFF	TGTGCCAGTAGTCCCCGGGACAACGCTAATGAAAAACTGTTTTTT
-	TRBJ2-3	-	TRBV30	CAWSVGRRSSSTDTQYF	TGTGCCTGGAGTGTAGGTCGGCGGAGTTCTAGCACAGATACGCAGTATTTT
-	TRBJ1-4	-	TRBV6-5	CASSKDWEKLFF	TGTGCCAGCAGTAAGGACTGGGAAAAACTGTTTTTT
-	TRBJ2-7	-	TRBV11-2	CASSSNGDEQYF	TGTGCCAGCAGCTCGAATGGGGACGAGCAGTACTTC
-	TRBJ2-7	-	TRBV11-2	CASRNPGVPYEQYF	TGTGCCAGCCGCAACCCAGGGGTCCCCTACGAGCAGTACTTC
TRBD2	TRBJ2-2	medium-sized	TRBV3-1/TRBV3-2	CASSQSSGRGTGELFF	TGTGCCAGCAGCCAGTCTAGCGGGAGGGGCACCGGGGAGCTGTTTTTT
TRBD1	TRBJ2-2	-	TRBV5-4	CASSLQGTNTGELFF	TGTGCCAGCAGCTTACAGGGGACGAACACCGGGGAGCTGTTTTTT
TRBD1	TRBJ2-7	once	TRBV11-2	CASSEPYRGYEQYF	TGTGCCAGCAGCGAACCTTACAGGGGCTACGAGCAGTACTTC
TRBD2	TRBJ2-3	-	TRBV6-5	CASTTLAGGTDTQYF	TGTGCCAGCACCACGTTAGCGGGCGGCACAGATACGCAGTATTTT